The 6 T cell receptor beta chains presented below share a single source sample, sequenced in a study of T cells after yellow fever vaccination. TCRdb recomputed calls from the 5' RACE reads with MiXCR, one row per CDR3 protein. The top ten clones hold just under 15% of a sample with hundreds of thousands of distinct CDR3 sequences, 10% to 15% of them seen once. Source: PBMCs, taken on the day of the yellow fever booster vaccination. These TCRs come from a man under 40 who received the YFV17D yellow fever vaccine.

The chain couples TRBV10-3 to TRBJ2-7; 10 bases are a match to TRBD2. CDR1 is ENHRY, CDR2 SYGVKD, per germline. V lost 4 bases to trimming and J lost 4 bases; unmatched junction nucleotides: 10. The CDR3 contains 16 residues. As DNA, the CDR3 is TGTGCCATCAGTGGGGGGCGAGCGGGAGGGCTTTACGAGCAGTACTTC. Residues: CAISGGRAGGLYEQYF.

This clonotype was seen only a few times. The chain couples TRBV4-3 to TRBJ2-3; 11 positions match TRBD2. V lost 4 bases and J lost 4; bases outside the gene matches: 7. The CDR3 sequence is 16 residues long. Looked up from germline, CDR1 is LGHNA and CDR2 is YSLEER. The CDR3 here is CASSPRLAGFADTQYF. The CDR3 region has the DNA TGCGCCAGCAGCCCGAGACTAGCGGGATTCGCAGATACGCAGTATTTT.

This clonotype was counted a few times. The chain has TRBV3-1 and TRBJ2-1; 12 positions match TRBD2. The V segment lost 4 bases and the J segment 13 bases; nucleotides outside the gene matches: 5. The CDR3 runs 13 residues. CDR1 LGHDT and CDR2 YNNKEL come from the germline V gene (reference sequence). CDR3 nucleotides: TGTGCCAGCAGCCCGACTAGCGGGAGTGCCCAGTTCTTC. Encoded protein: CASSPTSGSAQFF.

This clonotype was detected a few times. The genes are TRBV19 and TRBJ1-1; D is unresolved. The CDR3 has 13 residues. CDR1 and CDR2 (germline): LNHDA, SQIVND (reference sequence). Trimming stripped 3 bases from V and 4 bases from J, with 9 bases between. CDR3 nucleotide sequence: TGTGCCAGTAGTATGACCTCGGGCACTGAAGCTTTCTTT. It specifies CASSMTSGTEAFF.

The chain is built from TRBV6-1 and TRBJ2-3; 9 bases agree with TRBD2. Germline V gene sequence: CDR1 MNHNS, CDR2 SASEGT. The J segment lost 1 base and the V segment lost 7 bases, leaving 6 bases of the junction unmatched. This CDR3 comprises 15 residues. The CDR3 sequence: CASTDGGRGTDTQYF. DNA of the CDR3: TGTGCCAGCACAGATGGCGGGAGGGGCACAGATACGCAGTATTTT.

The J gene is TRBJ2-2, the V gene TRBV5-6; weak D call: TRBD1 (5 bases). The CDR3 spans 15 residues. Trimming took off 0 bases at V and 7 bases at J, with 13 bases between the two ends. The V gene's germline CDR1 is SGHDT and CDR2 YYEEEE. As DNA, the CDR3 is TGTGCCAGCAGCTTGGGTGGCAGGGTCCACGGGGAGCTGTTTTTT. This encodes CASSLGGRVHGELFF.